These T cell receptor beta chains were read from a single sample in a study of cytomegalovirus exposure and HLA in healthy donors. Clones were sequenced by immunoSEQ multiplex PCR, and TCRdb holds only the in-frame ones, with some missing. The sample lists some 110,000 clones, about 70% seen once, with around 6.4% in the top ten. Sequenced: PBMCs. These receptors originate from a woman aged 50 to 60 in good health and CMV-seropositive. Each CDR3 is given with its conserved first and last residue. D genes are given only for firm matches. Size is omitted from some rows. Given values are once, few, many or a class for expanded clones.

d_call clone_size j_call v_call cdr3_aa cdr3_nt
TRBD2 . TRBJ2-1 TRBV27 CASSGTSGGYNEQFF TGTGCCAGCAGTGGAACTAGCGGGGGATACAATGAGCAGTTCTTC
. . TRBJ2-2 TRBV7-6 CASSLLQVPGELFF TGTGCCAGCAGCTTACTACAGGTTCCCGGGGAGCTGTTTTTT
. . TRBJ2-5 TRBV2 CASSENGYQETQYF TGTGCCAGCAGTGAAAACGGGTACCAAGAGACCCAGTACTTC
TRBD1 . TRBJ1-2 TRBV6-5 CASSYKGQGVFYGYTF TGTGCCAGCAGTTACAAAGGACAGGGGGTCTTCTATGGCTACACCTTC
. . TRBJ2-7 TRBV7-2 CASSPGVGTPAYEQYF TGTGCCAGCAGCCCCGGGGTGGGGACTCCCGCCTACGAGCAGTACTTC
. . TRBJ1-4 TRBV6-5 CASSYSGGSNEKLFF TGTGCCAGCAGTTACTCGGGGGGGTCTAATGAAAAACTGTTTTTT
TRBD1 few TRBJ1-6 TRBV19 CASSPGQTKITPLHF TGTGCCAGTAGTCCGGGACAGACCAAGATAACACCCCTCCACTTT
. . TRBJ1-5 TRBV2 CASRGTPTGQPQHF TGTGCCAGCAGGGGGACACCGACGGGACAGCCCCAGCATTTT
. few TRBJ1-1 TRBV4-2 CASSQGRGMNTEAFF TGTGCCAGCAGCCAAGGCCGGGGTATGAACACTGAAGCTTTCTTT
TRBD1 . TRBJ2-3 TRBV2 CASRSGTGGFDTQYF TGTGCCAGCAGGTCCGGGACAGGGGGTTTTGATACGCAGTATTTT
. few TRBJ2-7 TRBV23-1 CASSQSPFGEPHFYEQYF TGCGCCAGCAGTCAATCTCCGTTCGGGGAACCCCACTTTTACGAGCAGTACTTC
. once TRBJ1-6 TRBV6-6 CASSLEAAYNSPLHF TGTGCCAGCAGTTTGGAGGCAGCCTATAATTCACCCCTCCACTTT
TRBD1 . TRBJ2-7 TRBV7-9 CASTPLDRDTYEQYF TGTGCCAGCACCCCTCTCGACAGGGATACCTACGAGCAGTACTTC
. . TRBJ2-7 TRBV2 CASRATGTVYEQYF TGTGCCAGCAGAGCAACCGGGACTGTCTACGAGCAGTACTTC
. . TRBJ2-4 TRBV19 CASKSSRFAKNIQYF TGTGCCAGTAAGAGTTCCCGTTTCGCCAAAAACATTCAGTACTTC
TRBD2 . TRBJ2-1 TRBV25-1 CASSRGLHVYNEQFF TGTGCCAGCAGTCGGGGACTACACGTCTACAATGAGCAGTTCTTC
TRBD2 . TRBJ2-3 TRBV7-3 CASSLTLAGTDTQYF TGTGCCAGCAGCTTAACACTAGCGGGGACCGATACGCAGTATTTT
TRBD1 once TRBJ2-1 TRBV9 CASSVDGTGDNEQFF TGTGCCAGCAGCGTAGATGGGACAGGGGACAATGAGCAGTTCTTC
TRBD1 once TRBJ2-7 TRBV28 CASKGTGVLEYF TGTGCCAGCAAGGGGACAGGTGTTTTAGAGTACTTC
TRBD2 . TRBJ2-6 TRBV18 CASSQSTSGHFGGANVLTF TGTGCCAGCTCACAGAGTACTAGCGGACACTTTGGGGGGGCCAACGTCCTGACTTTC